The clone carrying this TCR beta chain showed up just once. The target antigen is unknown. Evenly divided among several immunoSEQ plates was the genomic DNA of each subset. Profiled with immunoSEQ multiplex PCR; TCRdb holds only in-frame clones, not every one. The repertoire has 2,100,000 or so clones, around 95% of them found once; the top ten carry roughly 0.13%. The data stem from a study of shared clonotypes between healthy human individuals. Study-wide results and caveats: Researchers found naive subsets generally carried larger estimated richness than memory subsets.

CDR1 and CDR2 from the germline V gene are SQVTM and ANQGSEA. V was cut by 6 bases and J by 2 bases, with 12 bases left in between. The CDR3 length is 13 residues. This TCR was recovered from a young man in good health. The chain has TRBV29-1 and TRBJ2-3; possible D gene TRBD2, 5 bases. Sequencing input: naive CD4+ T cells sorted from blood. Specified subset: CD45RA+ positively selected. CDR3 bases: TGCAGCGTCACCACTAGGTTCACAGATACGCAGTATTTT. It specifies CSVTTRFTDTQYF.